A single sample gave rise to the 15 T cell receptor beta chains below, sequenced in a study of T cell responses to AZD1222 COVID-19 vaccine. Method: immunoSEQ multiplex PCR; TCRdb's copy keeps in-frame clones and lacks some. The repertoire holds 250,000 to 300,000 clones, with almost 95% as singletons. The input for sequencing was peripheral blood, taken 28 days after the second AZD1222 dose. Receptor source: an adult who received the AZD1222 COVID-19 vaccine.

J is TRBJ2-3 and V is TRBV5-1; D not resolved. Germline V gene sequence: CDR1 SGHRS, CDR2 YFSETQ. CDR3 size: 12 residues. V lost 4 bases and J lost 4, with 7 bases in between. CDR3 DNA sequence: TGCGCCAGCAGCATCAGCGCAGATACGCAGTATTTT. This encodes CASSISADTQYF.

This clone was counted at least ten times. This chain connects TRBV9 to TRBJ1-2, with D maybe TRBD1 (5 bases). Germline V gives CDR1 SGDLS, CDR2 YYNGEE. The CDR3 spans 13 residues. The germline V and J ends were trimmed by 1 base and 4 bases, with 8 bases remaining between them. CDR3 coding DNA: TGTGCCAGCAGCGTAAGCACAGGCTATGGCTACACCTTC. Residues: CASSVSTGYGYTF. The whole variable domain, filled in from reference TRBV9 and TRBJ1-2, reads DSGVTQTPKHLITATGQRVTLRCSPRSGDLSVYWYQQSLDQGLQFLIQYYNGEERAKGNILERFSAQQFPDLHSELNLSSLELGDSALYFCASSVSTGYGYTFGSGTRLTVV.

This sequence joins TRBV7-8 and TRBJ1-6, with 7 bases fitting TRBD1. V shed 4 bases and J 6 bases; nucleotides not matched to a gene: 3. There are 14 residues in the CDR3. The germline CDR1 and CDR2 sequences are SGHVS and FQNEAQ. CDR3 nucleotides: TGTGCCAGCAGCTCGGACAGGTCTAATTCACCCCTCCACTTT. This codes for CASSSDRSNSPLHF.

J is TRBJ1-5 and V is TRBV10-3, with TRBD1 as a possible D gene (6 bases). The ends were cut back, 11 bases at V and 1 base at J, with 12 bases in the middle. The CDR3 runs 13 residues. Germline loops: CDR1 ENHRY, CDR2 SYGVKD. This CDR3 is CASGQQSNQPQHF. DNA for the CDR3: TGTGCCTCCGGACAGCAGAGCAATCAGCCCCAGCATTTT.

This clone has just one count. J is TRBJ1-1 and V is TRBV4-1, with 7 nucleotides matching TRBD1. Germline V gene lookup returns CDR1 MGHRA and CDR2 YSYEKL. This CDR3 region has 15 residues. The V and J ends lost 7 bases and 0 bases, in that order; junction bases with no gene match: 8. CDR3 DNA: TGCGCCAGCACCCACGACAGGGCCATGAACACTGAAGCTTTCTTT. This gives the protein CASTHDRAMNTEAFF.

This clone was detected a few times. The rearrangement links TRBV10-2 to TRBJ1-5; no clear D. V shed 7 bases and J shed 6 bases, with 10 bases lying between them. Germline V gene sequence: CDR1 WSHSY, CDR2 SAAADI. This CDR3 has 12 amino acids. The CDR3 DNA reads as TGCGCCAGCACCGATGGTAGTCAGCCCCAGCATTTT. Amino acid sequence: CASTDGSQPQHF.

This rearrangement joins TRBV29-1 to TRBJ1-3; possibly TRBD1 for D (5 bases). The V end was cut by 6 bases, the J end by 4 bases, with 13 bases between. Germline CDR1 is SQVTM and CDR2 is ANQGSEA. The CDR3 is 13 amino acids. DNA for the CDR3: TGCAGCGTAACAGGCTTAGGAGGAAACACCATATATTTT. Protein: CSVTGLGGNTIYF.

The V gene is TRBV6-2 or TRBV6-3, the J gene TRBJ1-1; 7 bases line up with TRBD1. V trimming: 2 bases; J trimming: 5 bases; junction bases outside the gene matches: 2. The CDR3 has 13 residues. CDR1 is MNHEY, CDR2 SVGEGT, per germline. CDR3 loop: CASSYTDRTEAFF. The CDR3 nucleotides are TGTGCCAGCAGTTACACGGACAGGACTGAAGCTTTCTTT.

The V gene is TRBV7-2, the J gene TRBJ1-1, with D possibly TRBD1 on 6 matching bases. Germline values: CDR1 SGHTA, CDR2 FQGNSA. This CDR3 is 13 amino acids long. Trimming took off 6 bases at V and 3 bases at J, with 11 bases between the two ends. The CDR3 here is CASSITGYTEAFF. CDR3 DNA sequence: TGTGCCAGCAGTATTACAGGGTACACTGAAGCTTTCTTT.

The J gene is TRBJ1-6, the V gene TRBV7-2, with D unclear. V dropped 5 bases and J dropped 7 bases, with 15 bases sitting between them. Per germline, CDR1 SGHTA and CDR2 FQGNSA. This CDR3 contains 15 residues. CDR3 region: CASSQGWLGNSPLHF. In DNA, the CDR3 is TGTGCCAGCAGCCAAGGGTGGCTTGGGAATTCACCCCTCCACTTT. Full variable domain (remainder filled in from reference TRBV7-2 and TRBJ1-6): GAGVSQSPSNKVTEKGKDVELRCDPISGHTALYWYRQSLGQGLEFLIYFQGNSAPDKSGLPSDRFSAERTGGSVSTLTIQRTQQEDSAVYLCASSQGWLGNSPLHFGNGTRLTVT.

V and J are TRBV2 and TRBJ2-2, with a tentative D call TRBD1 (6 bases). Trimming removed 6 bases from V and 5 bases from J, with 10 bases in between. Germline V lookup: CDR1 SNHLY, CDR2 FYNNEI. This CDR3 spans 13 amino acids. The CDR3 sequence: CASSLRGTGELFF. The CDR3 bases are TGTGCCAGCAGCCTCAGGGGAACCGGGGAGCTGTTTTTT.

V usage is TRBV28 and J usage is TRBJ2-7, with D possibly called TRBD1 or TRBD2 (5 bases each). Trimming took 6 bases from V and 3 from J, leaving 18 bases between them. CDR1 is MDHEN and CDR2 is SYDVKM in the germline V gene. This CDR3 has 15 amino acids. CDR3 in amino acids: CASSPTRGLIYEQYF. CDR3 coding DNA: TGTGCCAGCAGCCCTACGAGGGGCCTGATCTACGAGCAGTACTTC. Looking up the rest from reference TRBV28 and TRBJ2-7 gives the full variable domain: DVKVTQSSRYLVKRTGEKVFLECVQDMDHENMFWYRQDPGLGLRLIYFSYDVKMKEKGDIPEGYSVSREKKERFSLILESASTNQTSMYLCASSPTRGLIYEQYFGPGTRLTVT.

The genes are TRBV6-5 and TRBJ2-2, with 10 bases lining up with TRBD2. The V segment lost 2 bases and the J segment 7 bases; nucleotides outside the gene matches: 4. This CDR3 has 15 amino acids. Germline V gene lookup returns CDR1 MNHEY and CDR2 SVGAGI. CDR3 bases: TGTGCCAGCAGTTACGAGCGGGGGGGCCACGGGGAGCTGTTTTTT. It encodes CASSYERGGHGELFF.

V is TRBV5-4 and J is TRBJ2-1; tentatively, D is TRBD1 or TRBD2 (5 bases each). CDR1 and CDR2 (germline): SGHNT, YYREEE (reference sequence). Trimming pared 6 bases from V and 2 bases from J, leaving 15 bases between. This CDR3 is built from 15 residues. CDR3 protein: CASTLRDGPYNEQFF. For the CDR3, the DNA is TGTGCCAGCACCCTCCGGGACGGACCCTACAATGAGCAGTTCTTC.

The V gene is TRBV4-1, the J gene TRBJ1-5, with TRBD1 as a possible D gene (5 bases). CDR1 is MGHRA and CDR2 is YSYEKL in the germline V gene. The V gene lost 0 bases and the J gene lost 0 bases, with 9 bases spanning the gap. The CDR3 runs 16 residues. CDR3 protein: CASSQDWGNSNQPQHF. CDR3 coding DNA: TGCGCCAGCAGCCAAGATTGGGGCAATAGCAATCAGCCCCAGCATTTT.